The 4 T cell receptor beta chains below all came from one sample that was sequenced in a study of OX40 agonist ivuxolimab in advanced cancers. Clones were sequenced by immunoSEQ multiplex PCR, and TCRdb holds only the in-frame ones, with some missing. The profile shows tens of thousands of clones, approximately 80% of them singletons. The sequences come from CD4+ or CD8+ T cells sorted from blood, collected in a trial of the OX40 agonist ivuxolimab. The source is an adult with an advanced solid tumor such as melanoma, head and neck, liver or kidney cancer.

This clone came up a few times. The V and J genes are TRBV19 and TRBJ1-1, with D hard to call. The CDR3 length is 12 residues. Germline values: CDR1 LNHDA, CDR2 SQIVND (reference sequence). Trimming took 1 base from V and 10 from J, leaving 10 bases between them. The CDR3 reads CASSIVLGGAFF. For the CDR3, the DNA is TGTGCCAGTAGTATAGTTCTAGGAGGAGCTTTCTTT.

This clone appeared once. This chain connects TRBV10-3 to TRBJ1-5; tentative D call: TRBD1 (5 bases). Germline CDR1 reads ENHRY; CDR2 reads SYGVKD. The CDR3 loop spans 15 amino acids. The V end was cut by 6 bases, the J end by 1 base, with 13 bases between. In nucleotides, the CDR3 is TGTGCCATCAGAAAGGGGCTTGAGAGCAATCAGCCCCAGCATTTT. Its protein product is CAIRKGLESNQPQHF.

The chain employs TRBV19 and TRBJ2-1; 12 nucleotides agree with TRBD1. The CDR3 has 15 amino acids. Germline loops: CDR1 LNHDA, CDR2 SQIVND (reference sequence). V dropped 9 bases and J dropped 6; count of bases not matched to a gene: 9. CDR3 coding DNA: TGTGCCAGCCGGGACAGGGGGCCGATATTCAATGAGCAGTTCTTC. It specifies CASRDRGPIFNEQFF.

This clone was observed once. The chain joins TRBV7-6 to TRBJ2-2; D remains ambiguous. The germline CDR1 and CDR2 sequences are SGHVS and FNYEAQ. Deletions cut 5 bases from V and 0 bases from J, with 16 bases between. This CDR3 has 17 residues. CDR3 nucleotide sequence: TGTGCCAGCAGCCCAATCGGTAGCAGCACGAACACCGGGGAGCTGTTTTTT. Its protein is CASSPIGSSTNTGELFF. The entire variable domain, with the rest obtained from reference TRBV7-6 and TRBJ2-2, is as follows: GAGVSQSPRYKVTKRGQDVALRCDPISGHVSLYWYRQALGQGPEFLTYFNYEAQQDKSGLPNDRFSAERPEGSISTLTIQRTEQRDSAMYRCASSPIGSSTNTGELFFGEGSRLTVL.